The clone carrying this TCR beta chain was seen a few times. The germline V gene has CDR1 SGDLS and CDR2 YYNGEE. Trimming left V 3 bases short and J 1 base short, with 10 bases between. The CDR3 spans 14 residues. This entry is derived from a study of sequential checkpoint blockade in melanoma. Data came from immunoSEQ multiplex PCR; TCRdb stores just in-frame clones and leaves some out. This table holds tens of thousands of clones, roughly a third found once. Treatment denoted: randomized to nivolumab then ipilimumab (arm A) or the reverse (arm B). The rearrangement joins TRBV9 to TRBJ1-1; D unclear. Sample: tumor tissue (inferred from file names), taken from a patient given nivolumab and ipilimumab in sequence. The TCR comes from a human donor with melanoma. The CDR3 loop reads CASSAQPENTEAFF. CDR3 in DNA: TGTGCCAGCAGCGCCCAACCAGAGAACACTGAAGCTTTCTTT.